The TCR beta chain described here comes from a study of T-cell memory formation after mild COVID-19 (dated by TCRdb to the early 2020s). A note on the overall study: Most TCR sequence clusters were specific to one of the two donors. In a couple of donors, T-cell clones that expanded and contracted after mild COVID-19 were tracked by sequencing TCRalpha and TCRbeta repertoires over time. The cohort was made up of two young adult volunteers, one female and one male, who were previously healthy. Overall results and qualifications from the work: Clones contracting from day 15 to 85 had balanced CD4/CD8 phenotypes, while a second wave expanding from day 15 to 37 was biased towards CD4+. The second-wave clones that peaked on day 37 were not confirmed to be SARS-CoV-2 specific. Contracting CD4+ clones were found mainly in CM and EM memory subsets, while CD8+ clones were enriched in EMRA. The detection of some responding clones in pre-infection memory suggests that pre-existing cross-reactive memory T cells joined the SARS-CoV-2 response. The study covered only two mild cases, and larger cohorts including severe cases with pre-infection samples were considered necessary.

Instrument on record: Illumina NovaSeq 6000. TCRalpha and TCRbeta cDNA libraries were built by 5'RACE with constant-segment primers, adding sample barcodes and unique molecular identifiers. Trizol reagent was used to extract RNA from every sample. Library amplification was performed in two PCR steps, and a second sample barcode and Illumina TruSeq adapters were introduced in the second step. Sequencing of the libraries was done on an Illumina NovaSeq, producing 2 x 150 bp paired-end reads. The paper's processing steps were these. Demultiplexing of reads and collapsing into UMI-guided consensus sequences were performed with migec v1.2.7. Using mixcr v2.1.11, the UMI consensuses were aligned to TRA and TRB V and J templates and assembled into clonotypes. Clonotypes were classified as expanded or contracted when called significant by both edgeR and NoisET, with noise models trained on biological replicates. For edgeR calls, the cutoffs were a false discovery rate-adjusted p below 0.01 and a log2 fold-change threshold of 1. As an exploratory analysis of dynamics, PCA with hierarchical clustering was applied to max-normalized trajectories of the 1000 most abundant clonotypes. Separately sequenced CD4+ and CD8+ repertoires were used to assign the CD4 or CD8 phenotype of responding clones. TCRdb's own reprocessing of the public reads used fastp at Q25 and MiXCR and kept productive beta chains. Identical CDR3 proteins give one entry, which carries the most common genes and DNA. The authors' filters were not applied to this entry. The sample table holds about 130,000 distinct CDR3 sequences, of which about 15% were seen once. Approximately 15% of the sample rests with the top ten.

Notes on this clonotype: Its antigen is not yet known. Base-call qualities are not available, and no considerably larger clone is one nucleotide away.

Taken from the germline V gene (reference sequence), the CDR1 and CDR2 loops are GTSNPN and SVGIG. Trimming removed 6 bases from V and 4 bases from J, leaving 15 bases between the germline ends. Including cysteine and phenylalanine, the CDR3 has 13 amino acids. Only the CDR3 portion is preserved as DNA: 39 bases, with reading frame beginning at the first base. Ficoll-Paque density gradient centrifugation was the method used to isolate PBMCs. The receptor was isolated from an adult woman who had mild COVID-19 (a few samples of this study predate the infection). The sample titles of this study are shuffled in the database, so cell type and time point are left out; the donor was told from shared clones. The sequencing input was PBMCs or a T cell subset sorted from them (not recorded which). The rearranged chain carries TRBV30 and TRBJ1-2; tentative D gene TRBD1, with 5 bases matching. The DNA is TGTGCCTGCAGACCGGGACGGCTCTATGGCTACACCTTC. Translated, this gives CACRPGRLYGYTF.